This TCR beta chain was found in a study of T cell responses to AZD1222 COVID-19 vaccine. Study-wide points: Clonal diversity was possibly underestimated, and white British individuals and females predominated among donors.

On this clone itself: Its matching antigen is unknown.

The V end lost 4 bases, the J end lost 1 base, and 16 bases lay between the germline ends. Germline V CDR1 and CDR2: LGHDT, YNNKEL (reference sequence). The length of the CDR3 is 16 residues. Assay used: immunoSEQ multiplex PCR; TCRdb lists only in-frame clones, some missing. The sample gives more than 150,000 clones, just under 90% of which show up once; around 6.4% is in the top ten. This chain links TRBV3-1 (or the pseudogene TRBV3-2) with TRBJ2-5, with D possibly being TRBD1 or TRBD2 (5 bases each). The source is an adult in good health. The sample consisted of peripheral blood, taken on day 0 of AZD1222 vaccination. DNA of the CDR3: TGTGCCAGCAGCCCTTCCAGAGGGACCATCCAAGAGACCCAGTACTTC. This sequence encodes CASSPSRGTIQETQYF.